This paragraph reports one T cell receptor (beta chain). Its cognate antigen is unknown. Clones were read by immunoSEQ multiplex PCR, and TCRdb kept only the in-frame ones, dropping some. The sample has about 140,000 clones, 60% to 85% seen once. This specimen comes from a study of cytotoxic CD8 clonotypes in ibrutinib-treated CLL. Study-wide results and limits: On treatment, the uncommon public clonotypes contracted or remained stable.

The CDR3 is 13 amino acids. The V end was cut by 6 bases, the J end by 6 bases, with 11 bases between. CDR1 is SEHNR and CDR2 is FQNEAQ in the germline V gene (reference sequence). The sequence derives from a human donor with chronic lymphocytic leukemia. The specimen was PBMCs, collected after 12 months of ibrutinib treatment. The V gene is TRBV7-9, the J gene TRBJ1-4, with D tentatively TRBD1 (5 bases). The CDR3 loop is CASRRDSYEKLFF. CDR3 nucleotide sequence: TGTGCCAGCAGACGCGACAGTTATGAAAAACTGTTTTTT. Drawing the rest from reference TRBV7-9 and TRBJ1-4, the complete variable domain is DTGVSQNPRHKITKRGQNVTFRCDPISEHNRLYWYRQTLGQGPEFLTYFQNEAQLEKSRLLSDRFSAERPKGSFSTLEIQRTEQGDSAMYLCASRRDSYEKLFFGSGTQLSVL.